Presented here are 2 T cell receptor beta chains from one specimen sequenced in a study of response to subunit inactivated influenza vaccine. TCRdb used MiXCR to reprocess the RT-PCR reads, holding one entry per CDR3 protein. The table has hundreds of thousands of distinct CDR3 sequences, 6% to 9% seen once. Sequences were derived from PBMCs from blood, sampled about 24 months after vaccination. The source is a man aged 45-69 years who received an inactivated influenza vaccine.

This clonotype was seen a few times. The genes are TRBV4-2 and TRBJ1-3; no clear D. This CDR3 has 12 residues. Germline values: CDR1 LGHNA, CDR2 YNFKEQ. The V end lost 0 bases, the J end lost 6 bases, and 3 bases lay between the germline ends. The CDR3: CASSQELNTIYF. The CDR3 DNA is TGTGCCAGCAGCCAAGAATTAAACACCATATATTTT.

This clonotype turned up a few times. The V call is TRBV7-8, the J call TRBJ2-7; 7 bases match TRBD2. The CDR3 is made up of 19 amino acids. Germline assignment: CDR1 SGHVS and CDR2 FQNEAQ. Trimming at V came to 1 base and at J to 5 bases, leaving 20 bases not matched to a gene. The CDR3 DNA sequence: TGTGCCAGCAGCTTAGTCCTCGTCCGGGACTACGGATTTAAGGACGAGCAGTACTTC. Its translation: CASSLVLVRDYGFKDEQYF. Based on the CDR3 plus reference TRBV7-8 and TRBJ2-7, the full variable domain is GAGVSQSPRYKVAKRGQDVALRCDPISGHVSLFWYQQALGQGPEFLTYFQNEAQLDKSGLPSDRFFAERPEGSVSTLKIQRTQQEDSAVYLCASSLVLVRDYGFKDEQYFGPGTRLTVT.